The present entry profiles one TCR beta chain with its context. Its antigen is still unknown. These data belong to a study of cytomegalovirus exposure and HLA in healthy donors. Study-level points and caveats: An analysis that was carried out later associated approximately 17,000 TCR beta sequences with HLA alleles at 0.05 false discovery rate. In a later analysis, V- and J-gene trimming of beta chains associated with a DCLRE1C missense variant, replicated independently.

The PCR was carried out with 60 Vbeta primers and 13 Jbeta primers. Method: immunoSEQ multiplex PCR; TCRdb's copy keeps in-frame clones and lacks some. Among about 170,000 clones listed, over 60% were seen once. The V gene's germline CDR1 is SGHNT and CDR2 YYREEE (reference sequence). The CDR3 has 15 amino acids. With 1 base clipped from V and 3 bases from J, the junction kept 6 bases outside the gene matches. Sequences were obtained from PBMCs. The receptor comes from a female donor in good health and CMV-seronegative. J is TRBJ2-5 and V is TRBV5-4, with TRBD2 matching 7 bases. The CDR3 region is CASSLRTSLKETQYF. The CDR3, as DNA: TGTGCCAGCAGCTTGCGGACTAGTTTAAAAGAGACCCAGTACTTC.